This T cell receptor (beta chain) is drawn from a study of OX40 agonist ivuxolimab in advanced cancers. Study in general: Those treated in dose escalation had hepatocellular carcinoma, melanoma, renal cell cancer or head and neck cancer.

Assay: immunoSEQ multiplex PCR; the TCRdb copy retains only in-frame clones and omits some. Counted here are some 69,000 clones, approximately 89% occurring once; the ten biggest clones make up under 0.35%. CDR1 is SGHKS, CDR2 YYEKEE, per germline (reference sequence). The CDR3 runs to 16 residues. With 3 bases clipped from V and 4 bases from J, the junction kept 3 bases outside the gene matches. This rearrangement joins TRBV5-5 to TRBJ2-2; TRBD2 agrees at 13 bases. This receptor was obtained from an adult with an advanced solid tumor such as melanoma, head and neck, liver or kidney cancer. The sample was CD4+ or CD8+ T cells sorted from blood, taken in a trial of the OX40 agonist ivuxolimab. Here the CDR3 DNA reads TGTGCCAGCAGCTGGGGACTAGCGGGAAGCACCGGGGAGCTGTTTTTT. Protein: CASSWGLAGSTGELFF.